This TCR beta chain was identified during a study of beta chain features in type 1 diabetes. Whole-study context: Over all samples combined, about 100,000,000 sorted cells were examined.

The isolated RNA, all of it, was reverse transcribed, so expressed TCRB transcripts were what got sequenced. Sequencing used immunoSEQ multiplex PCR; TCRdb keeps in-frame clones, though not all of them. In the table there are fewer than 350,000 clones, about 15% of which are singletons. Sort purity for all populations was recorded as exceeding 98%. Whole-study results and caveats: HLA effects on TCRB rearrangement stayed unresolved here. TCRB CDR3s were moderately but significantly shorter in Type 1 diabetes patients in all four CD4+ subsets. Patients showed naive, central memory and Treg TCRB repertoires that appeared more similar than those of healthy donors.

Remarks on this clone: Antigen specificity is unknown.

This TCR came from a man aged 18 to 29 with type 1 diabetes. The specimen sequenced was naive CD4+ T cells from blood.

The CDR3 nucleotides read TGTGCCAGCAGCGTAGCGGGGGGCCACACAGATACGCAGTATTTT. Translating it yields CASSVAGGHTDTQYF. The chain is built from TRBV9 and TRBJ2-3, with D perhaps TRBD2 (7 bases). Germline V gene lookup returns CDR1 SGDLS and CDR2 YYNGEE. Trimming pared 0 bases from V and 2 bases from J, leaving 10 bases between. The CDR3 loop spans 15 amino acids.